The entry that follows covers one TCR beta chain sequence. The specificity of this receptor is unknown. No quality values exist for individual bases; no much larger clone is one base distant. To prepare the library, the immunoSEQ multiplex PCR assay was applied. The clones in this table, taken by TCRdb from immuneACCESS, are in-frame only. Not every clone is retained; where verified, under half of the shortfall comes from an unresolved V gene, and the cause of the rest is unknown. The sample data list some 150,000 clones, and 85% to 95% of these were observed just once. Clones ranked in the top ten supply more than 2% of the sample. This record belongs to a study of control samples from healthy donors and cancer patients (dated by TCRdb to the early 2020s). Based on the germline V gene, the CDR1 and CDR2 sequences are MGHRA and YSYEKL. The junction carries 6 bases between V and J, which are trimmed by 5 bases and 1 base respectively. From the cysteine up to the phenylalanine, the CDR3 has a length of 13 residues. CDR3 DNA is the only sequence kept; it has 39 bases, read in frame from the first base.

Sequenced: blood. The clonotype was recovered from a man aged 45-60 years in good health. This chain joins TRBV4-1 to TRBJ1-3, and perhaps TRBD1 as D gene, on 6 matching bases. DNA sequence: TGCGCCAGCAGCAGGGGGTCTGGAAACACCATATATTTT. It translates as CASSRGSGNTIYF.